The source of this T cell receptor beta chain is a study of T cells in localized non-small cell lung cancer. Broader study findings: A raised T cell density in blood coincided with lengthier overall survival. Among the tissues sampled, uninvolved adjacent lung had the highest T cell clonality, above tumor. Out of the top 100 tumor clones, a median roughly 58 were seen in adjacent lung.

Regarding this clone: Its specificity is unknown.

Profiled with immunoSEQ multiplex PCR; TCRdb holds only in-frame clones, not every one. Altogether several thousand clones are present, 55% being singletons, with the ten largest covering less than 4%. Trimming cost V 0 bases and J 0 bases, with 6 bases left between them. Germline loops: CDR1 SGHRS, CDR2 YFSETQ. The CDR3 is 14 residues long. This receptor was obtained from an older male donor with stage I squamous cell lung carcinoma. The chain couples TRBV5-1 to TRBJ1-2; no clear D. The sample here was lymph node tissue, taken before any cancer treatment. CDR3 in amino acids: CASSLESPNYGYTF. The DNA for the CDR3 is TGCGCCAGCAGCTTGGAATCCCCTAACTATGGCTACACCTTC.